Detailed here is one T cell receptor (beta chain). Its antigen remains unknown. The CDR3 is made up of 17 amino acids. V shed 0 bases, J shed 3 bases, and the junction held 7 bases outside the gene matches. This specimen comes from a study of glioma-infiltrating T cells after dendritic cell vaccination. Study context: Patients had newly diagnosed or recurrent glioblastoma and received dendritic cell vaccines. At biweekly intervals, patients got three intradermal dendritic cell vaccine injections.

Study findings and constraints: Only a small number of patients had complete blood and tumor samples.

The method was immunoSEQ multiplex PCR; TCRdb's version includes in-frame clones alone and lacks a portion of them. The sample lists 100,000 or so clones, around 86% occurring once. The TCR sequence derives from a human donor with glioblastoma. The sequenced sample was blood, obtained before dendritic cell vaccination. This sequence joins TRBV23-1 and TRBJ2-5, with 10 bases lining up with TRBD1. TRBV23-1 has ORF status, its function being uncertain. The CDR3, as DNA: TGCGCCAGCAGTCAATCTGGGGGACAGGGGCAAAAAGAGACCCAGTACTTC. Translation gives CASSQSGGQGQKETQYF.